Listed here are 4 T cell receptor beta chains from one sample, sequenced in a study of blood T cell repertoires in COVID-19. Clones were sequenced by immunoSEQ multiplex PCR, and TCRdb holds only the in-frame ones, with some missing. The table has roughly 400,000 clones, less than 95% seen once. Sequenced sample: PBMCs or T cells enriched from blood (not recorded which). These receptors came from a man in his late teens or twenties who had recovered from COVID-19.

On this clone itself: At the DNA level, this CDR3 is encoded by other sequences in the same sample as well. The chain carries TRBV5-1 and TRBJ2-2, with TRBD1 matching over 10 bases. This CDR3 comprises 16 residues. Unmatched junction bases numbered 8, after V lost 4 bases and J lost 5 bases. In germline, CDR1 is SGHRS, CDR2 YFSETQ. Written as DNA, the CDR3 is TGCGCCAGCAGCCCGAGGACAGGGGGATCGACCGGGGAGCTGTTTTTT. It codes for CASSPRTGGSTGELFF.

The chain carries TRBV5-1 and TRBJ1-3; unclear D gene. Trimming took 2 bases from V and 0 from J, leaving 3 bases between them. This CDR3 has 13 amino acids. From germline, CDR1 is SGHRS and CDR2 YFSETQ. The CDR3 spells CASSFISGNTIYF. For the CDR3, the DNA is TGCGCCAGCAGCTTCATCTCTGGAAACACCATATATTTT.

V is TRBV11-2 and J is TRBJ2-5; TRBD2 is a possible D gene (6 bases). V lost 7 bases to trimming and J lost 7 bases, with 16 bases between them. CDR3 length equals 13 residues. Germline V lookup: CDR1 SGHAT, CDR2 FQNNGV. The DNA for the CDR3 is TGTGCCAGCACCGGGACTCCCGATGGGACCCAGTACTTC. Amino acids: CASTGTPDGTQYF.

The V and J genes are TRBV28 and TRBJ1-5; 11 nucleotides match TRBD1. The V gene end was trimmed by 2 bases and the J gene end by 5 bases; junction bases not matched to a gene: 5. The CDR3 contains 16 residues. Germline V CDR1 and CDR2: MDHEN, SYDVKM. The CDR3 DNA follows: TGTGCCAGCAGTTTAGAAGGACAGGGGGCGGATCAGCCCCAGCATTTT. The encoded protein is CASSLEGQGADQPQHF. Looking up the rest from reference TRBV28 and TRBJ1-5 gives the full variable domain: DVKVTQSSRYLVKRTGEKVFLECVQDMDHENMFWYRQDPGLGLRLIYFSYDVKMKEKGDIPEGYSVSREKKERFSLILESASTNQTSMYLCASSLEGQGADQPQHFGDGTRLSIL.